This T cell receptor beta chain was documented in a study of blood T cells in healthy people across ages. This CDR3 spans 13 amino acids. V was pared by 7 bases and J by 0 bases, with 4 bases of the junction left unmatched. CDR1 and CDR2 (germline): DFQATT, SNEGSKA (reference sequence). Then a second PCR, running roughly 6 to 12 cycles, was carried out with a sample-barcoded 5' primer and a J-beta primer mix. TCRdb processed the 5' RACE reads anew with MiXCR; each CDR3 protein has one entry. The repertoire includes approximately 780,000 distinct CDR3 sequences, 20% to 30% of them detected once, and 3% sits in the top ten. As to this clonotype: Its cognate antigen is unknown.

General study points: Unsorted PBMCs blocked a conclusive comparison of naive and antigen-experienced cells.

These data were also reused for a study on T cells of mothers and their children.

The sequenced sample was blood. This chain links TRBV20-1 with TRBJ2-3; 7 nucleotides match TRBD2. The receptor was isolated from a boy aged 5 to 17 in good health. DNA of the CDR3: TGCAGTGTCGTTAGCGGGAGCACAGATACGCAGTATTTT. As protein: CSVVSGSTDTQYF.